These 16 T cell receptor beta chains originate from one sample sequenced in a study of blood T cell repertoires in COVID-19. Method: immunoSEQ multiplex PCR; TCRdb's copy keeps in-frame clones and lacks some. This sample has just over 300,000 clones, with about 90% found just once. The sequencing input was peripheral blood. These TCRs come from a man in his late teens or twenties with active or convalescent COVID-19.

The chain has TRBV2 and TRBJ2-7; 9 positions match TRBD1. Trimming cost V 6 bases and J 7 bases; bases outside gene matches: 7. The CDR3 covers 13 residues. Germline CDR1 and CDR2: SNHLY and FYNNEI. In DNA form, the CDR3 reads TGTGCCAGCAGATTACAGGGGGCGGGTGAGCAGTACTTC. Amino acids: CASRLQGAGEQYF.

This chain uses TRBV18 with TRBJ1-2, with TRBD1 identical over 7 bases. The CDR3 has 15 amino acids. From germline, CDR1 is KGHSH and CDR2 LQKENI. The trim removed 3 bases at V and 1 base at J, leaving 5 bases unmatched. CDR3 sequence reads: CASSPDRVLNYGYTF. The CDR3 nucleotides are TGTGCCAGCTCACCCGACAGGGTCCTTAACTATGGCTACACCTTC.

This chain uses TRBV5-1 with TRBJ2-3, with D unclear. The CDR3 has 15 amino acids. V gave up 0 bases and J gave up 2 bases, with 10 bases separating them. Germline V gene data show CDR1 as SGHRS and CDR2 as YFSETQ. The CDR3 DNA follows: TGCGCCAGCAGCTTGGCGATCGCGTTCACAGATACGCAGTATTTT. Translating it yields CASSLAIAFTDTQYF.

This chain uses TRBV7-8 with TRBJ1-1; D gene ambiguous. CDR1 and CDR2 (germline): SGHVS, FQNEAQ. This CDR3 is built from 16 residues. Trimming removed 4 bases from V and 0 bases from J, with 15 bases in between. This chain's CDR3 is CASSSSGRRMNTEAFF. The CDR3 nucleotides are TGTGCCAGCAGCTCGAGCGGACGGAGAATGAACACTGAAGCTTTCTTT.

The gene calls are TRBV19 and TRBJ1-5; 7 bases agree with TRBD1. The junction had 6 bases not matched to a gene; V was cut back by 4 bases and J by 3 bases. Germline V gene sequence: CDR1 LNHDA, CDR2 SQIVND (reference sequence). The length of the CDR3 is 15 residues. DNA for the CDR3: TGTGCCAGTAGTAGTCAGGGGGTGATCAATCAGCCCCAGCATTTT. This sequence encodes CASSSQGVINQPQHF.

The chain carries TRBV27 and TRBJ1-2, with no clear D. The CDR3 loop spans 14 amino acids. Trimming stripped 6 bases from V and 4 bases from J, with 15 bases between. From germline, CDR1 is MNHEY and CDR2 SMNVEV (reference sequence). The CDR3 reads CASSLRGRFYGYTF. DNA of the CDR3: TGTGCCAGCAGCCTCCGTGGCCGCTTCTATGGCTACACCTTC.

Concerning this clone itself: This same CDR3 is encoded by further DNA sequences in the sample. The V call is TRBV14, the J call TRBJ1-2, with a possible D match to TRBD1 (6 bases). Trimming shortened V by 1 base and J by 5 bases, and 8 bases separated the two germline ends. Germline CDR1 reads SGHDN; CDR2 reads FVKESK. The CDR3 extends over 13 amino acids. CDR3 coding DNA: TGTGCCAGCAGCCAAGGGCAGGGGTATGGCTACACCTTC. The encoded protein is CASSQGQGYGYTF. Combining the CDR3 with reference TRBV14 and TRBJ1-2 gives the whole variable domain EAGVTQFPSHSVIEKGQTVTLRCDPISGHDNLYWYRRVMGKEIKFLLHFVKESKQDESGMPNNRFLAERTGGTYSTLKVQPAELEDSGVYFCASSQGQGYGYTFGSGTRLTVV.

The rearrangement links TRBV7-6 to TRBJ2-3; 7 bases are a match to TRBD1. V lost 5 bases, J lost 1 base, and 21 bases stayed unmatched. The germline V gene encodes CDR1 SGHVS and CDR2 FNYEAQ. This CDR3 region has 20 residues. The CDR3 loop is CASSKTPLGQALWGTDTQYF. The CDR3 DNA reads TGTGCCAGCAGCAAAACCCCCCTTGGACAGGCCCTATGGGGCACAGATACGCAGTATTTT.

The CDR3 sequence: CASSKSGGPSYEQYF. CDR3 DNA: TGTGCCAGTAGTAAAAGCGGGGGACCTTCCTACGAGCAGTACTTC. V and J are TRBV19 and TRBJ2-7; 8 nucleotides line up with TRBD2. With V trimmed by 4 bases and J by 1 base, 6 bases remained unmatched. Germline assignment: CDR1 LNHDA and CDR2 SQIVND (reference sequence). This CDR3 is built from 15 residues.

This rearrangement joins TRBV27 to TRBJ1-6; perhaps TRBD1 as D (6 bases). The CDR3 runs 16 residues. Germline V gene lookup returns CDR1 MNHEY and CDR2 SMNVEV (reference sequence). Trimming shortened V by 2 bases and J by 10 bases, and 18 bases separated the two germline ends. CDR3 loop: CASSLAIAGAGSPLHF. The CDR3 DNA reads as TGTGCCAGCAGTTTAGCGATAGCGGGGGCAGGGTCACCCCTCCACTTT.

The rearrangement uses TRBV5-1 and TRBJ2-5, with D perhaps TRBD1 (5 bases). Per germline, CDR1 SGHRS and CDR2 YFSETQ. The V and J ends lost 0 bases and 3 bases respectively, with 9 bases between them. This CDR3 contains 14 residues. CDR3 DNA: TGCGCCAGCAGCTTGGCTACAGGCAAAGAGACCCAGTACTTC. This codes for CASSLATGKETQYF.

This chain joins TRBV18 and TRBJ1-1, with TRBD1 matching 12 bases. The CDR3 is 17 residues long. CDR1 and CDR2 from the germline V gene are KGHSH and LQKENI. V lost 3 bases and J lost 6; bases outside the gene matches: 11. CDR3 residues: CASSPLPGQGARAEAFF. CDR3 DNA: TGTGCCAGCTCACCCTTACCGGGACAGGGGGCCCGTGCTGAAGCTTTCTTT.

The chain couples TRBV7-9 to TRBJ1-1, with 7 bases matching TRBD1. This CDR3 comprises 18 residues. V trimming: 5 bases; J trimming: 5 bases; junction bases outside the gene matches: 20. Germline V gene sequence: CDR1 SEHNR, CDR2 FQNEAQ (reference sequence). DNA for the CDR3: TGTGCCAGCAGCGACGAACTTCTCCGGGACAGAGGAGGAACTGAAGCTTTCTTT. Translated, it gives CASSDELLRDRGGTEAFF.

The chain couples TRBV28 to TRBJ2-2, with D maybe TRBD1 (6 bases). V was trimmed by 7 bases and J by 6 bases, leaving 18 bases between them. Germline CDR1 is MDHEN and CDR2 is SYDVKM. CDR3 size: 15 residues. CDR3 sequence: CASNPRRGFAGELFF. In DNA form, the CDR3 reads TGTGCCAGCAACCCACGCAGGGGTTTCGCCGGGGAGCTGTTTTTT.

V gene TRBV3-1 (or the pseudogene TRBV3-2) combines with J gene TRBJ2-7, with TRBD2 as a possible D gene (6 bases). This CDR3 is 16 amino acids long. CDR1 and CDR2 from the germline V gene are LGHDT and YNNKEL (reference sequence). V dropped 0 bases and J dropped 4 bases, with 16 bases sitting between them. CDR3 region: CASSQDTGVPGYEQYF. CDR3 sequence (DNA): TGTGCCAGCAGCCAAGATACGGGGGTCCCGGGGTACGAGCAGTACTTC.

This clone was detected once. The chain employs TRBV6-1 and TRBJ2-1; 7 nucleotides agree with TRBD2. V shed 2 bases, J shed 8 bases, and the junction held 15 bases outside the gene matches. Looked up from germline, CDR1 is MNHNS and CDR2 is SASEGT. The CDR3 covers 17 residues. CDR3 sequence (DNA): TGTGCCAGCAGTGAAAGAACCGACCTCGCAGGGAGGGATGAGCAGTTCTTC. The encoded protein is CASSERTDLAGRDEQFF.